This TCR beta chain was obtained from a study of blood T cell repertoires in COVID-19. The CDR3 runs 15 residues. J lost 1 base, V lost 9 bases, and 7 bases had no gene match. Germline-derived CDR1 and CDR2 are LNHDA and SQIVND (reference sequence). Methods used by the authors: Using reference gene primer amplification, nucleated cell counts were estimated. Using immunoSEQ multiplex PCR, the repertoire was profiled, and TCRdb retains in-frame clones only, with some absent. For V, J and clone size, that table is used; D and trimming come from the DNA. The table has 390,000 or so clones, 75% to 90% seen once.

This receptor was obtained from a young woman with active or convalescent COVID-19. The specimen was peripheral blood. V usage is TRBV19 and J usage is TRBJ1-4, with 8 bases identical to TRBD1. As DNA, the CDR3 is TGTGCCAGCTCTGACAGGGGCCAAACTAATGAAAAACTGTTTTTT. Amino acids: CASSDRGQTNEKLFF.